This T cell receptor beta chain originates from a study of blood T cell repertoires in COVID-19. At the level of the study: COVID-19 samples collected from the United States, Italy and Spain covered acute and convalescent phases. T cells, B-cell-depleted T cells, or PBMCs supplied cDNA or gDNA.

V lost 4 bases and J 7 bases, leaving 23 bases between the germline ends. There are 16 residues in the CDR3. CDR1 and CDR2 from the germline V gene are SGHNT and YYREEE (reference sequence). Original analysis: Amplification of reference gene primers was used by the study to estimate nucleated cell counts. TCRdb keeps only in-frame clones here, not all; method: immunoSEQ multiplex PCR. V, J and clone size derive from that table, while D and trimming were established from the DNA sequence. The table shows about 160,000 clones, with about 85% occurring only once. The sequence was collected from a woman aged 55-70 years with active or convalescent COVID-19. This rearrangement joins TRBV5-4 to TRBJ1-1; perhaps TRBD1 as D (6 bases). The sample comprised peripheral blood. This CDR3 reads CASSPPNRGHTFEAFF. The CDR3 nucleotides read TGTGCCAGCAGCCCCCCTAATCGGGGACATACGTTTGAAGCTTTCTTT.